This entry lists 8 T cell receptor beta chains sequenced from one sample in a study of blood T cells in healthy people across ages. A second roughly 7 to 11 cycle PCR used barcoded and J-beta primers. Using its own MiXCR run on the 5' RACE reads, TCRdb lists one record per CDR3 protein. The sample includes about 1 million distinct CDR3 sequences, 20% to 25% seen only once; the top ten take around 0.7%. These same records also appear under a second study, on T cells of mothers and their children.

The source material was blood. These receptors all come from a girl aged 2 to 10 in good health.

V and J are TRBV14 and TRBJ2-3; TRBD1 matches 8 bases. V lost 4 bases to trimming and J lost 5 bases; unmatched junction nucleotides: 11. CDR3 length equals 16 residues. CDR1 is SGHDN and CDR2 is FVKESK in the germline V gene. This CDR3 is CASSRLVGQGEDTQYF. In DNA form, the CDR3 reads TGTGCCAGCAGCCGACTAGTAGGACAGGGTGAAGATACGCAGTATTTT.

This clonotype was seen more than once but under ten times. The CDR3 DNA reads TGTGCCAGCAGCCAAAGCGGGACTAGCGGGAGAAGCCCCTACAATGAGCAGTTCTTC. This encodes CASSQSGTSGRSPYNEQFF. This chain joins TRBV3-1 and TRBJ2-1; TRBD2 matches 14 bases. The CDR3 is 19 residues long. Unmatched junction bases numbered 8, after V lost 2 bases and J lost 2 bases. Germline lookup yields CDR1 LGHDT and CDR2 YNNKEL (reference sequence).

This clonotype was seen a handful of times. The genes are TRBV14 and TRBJ1-4; D possibly corresponds to TRBD1 (6 bases). CDR1 and CDR2 (germline): SGHDN, FVKESK. Between the trimmed V and J ends, which lost 2 bases and 8 bases, there was a span of 15 bases. The CDR3 covers 15 residues. The CDR3 region is CASSQLTGRWEKLFF. The CDR3 DNA sequence: TGTGCCAGCAGCCAATTGACAGGCCGATGGGAAAAACTGTTTTTT.

The chain is built from TRBV12-3 or TRBV12-4 and TRBJ1-1, with D unclear. Trimming shortened V by 3 bases and J by 8 bases, and 7 bases separated the two germline ends. The CDR3 has 11 amino acids. The CDR3 spells CASSFRWEAFF. The CDR3 DNA reads TGTGCCAGCAGTTTTAGGTGGGAAGCTTTCTTT.

This clonotype was counted a single time. The V and J genes are TRBV9 and TRBJ2-1, with D possibly called TRBD1 or TRBD2 (5 bases each). Trimming pared 3 bases from V and 4 bases from J, leaving 14 bases between. The CDR3 spans 15 residues. CDR1 is SGDLS and CDR2 is YYNGEE in the germline V gene. The CDR3 DNA sequence: TGTGCCAGCAGCGCCTCTGGGACGACGTACAATGAGCAGTTCTTC. Translated, it gives CASSASGTTYNEQFF.

The V call is TRBV12-3 or TRBV12-4, the J call TRBJ2-1; perhaps D is TRBD1 or TRBD2 (6 bases each). Trimming stripped 5 bases from V and 6 bases from J, with 20 bases between. The CDR3 is made up of 16 amino acids. CDR3 sequence reads: CASSLGGPGVGNEQFF. The CDR3 bases are TGTGCCAGCAGTCTTGGGGGGCCAGGGGTGGGCAATGAGCAGTTCTTC.

The chain carries TRBV20-1 and TRBJ2-3, with a possible D match to TRBD1 (5 bases). The CDR3 contains 15 residues. Per germline, CDR1 DFQATT and CDR2 SNEGSKA (reference sequence). Trimming stripped 1 base from V and 2 bases from J, with 13 bases between. CDR3 sequence reads: CSARGYDRLTDTQYF. Written as DNA, the CDR3 is TGCAGTGCTAGAGGATATGACAGACTCACAGATACGCAGTATTTT.

V usage is TRBV29-1 and J usage is TRBJ2-5; TRBD1 matches at 7 bases. The V gene's germline CDR1 is SQVTM and CDR2 ANQGSEA. The V and J ends lost 8 bases and 2 bases, in that order; junction bases with no gene match: 8. The CDR3 sequence is 13 residues long. The CDR3 DNA reads TGCAGCTCGCTGACAGGGCCTCAAGAGACCCAGTACTTC. This gives the protein CSSLTGPQETQYF.